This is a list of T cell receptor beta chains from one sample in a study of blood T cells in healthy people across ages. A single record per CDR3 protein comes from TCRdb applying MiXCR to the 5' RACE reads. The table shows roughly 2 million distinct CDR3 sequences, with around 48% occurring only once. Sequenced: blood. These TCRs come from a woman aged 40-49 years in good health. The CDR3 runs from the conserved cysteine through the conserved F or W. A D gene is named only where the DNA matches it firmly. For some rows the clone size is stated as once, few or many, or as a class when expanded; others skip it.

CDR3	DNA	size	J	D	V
CASGLASGTSDTGELFF	TGTGCTAGTGGTTTGGCTTCCGGGACATCGGACACCGGGGAGCTGTTTTTT	.	TRBJ2-2	.	TRBV12-5
CASSAGQGDAYEQYF	TGTGCCAGCAGCGCAGGACAGGGGGACGCCTACGAGCAGTACTTC	.	TRBJ2-7	.	TRBV12-1
CASRTYEQYF	TGTGCCAGCAGGACCTACGAGCAGTACTTC	many	TRBJ2-7	.	TRBV6-2/TRBV6-3
CASSKSGGGDNEQFF	TGTGCCAGCAGCAAAAGCGGGGGGGGAGACAATGAGCAGTTCTTC	few	TRBJ2-1	TRBD2	TRBV4-2
CASSLEVGGADIQYF	TGTGCCAGCAGCTTAGAAGTCGGGGGGGCGGACATTCAGTACTTC	once	TRBJ2-4	TRBD2	TRBV11-2
CASSYKRYSRTTDNEQFF	TGTGCCAGCAGTTACAAGAGGTATTCTAGGACGACAGACAATGAGCAGTTCTTC	.	TRBJ2-1	.	TRBV6-2/TRBV6-3
CAISDGPYEQYF	TGTGCCATCAGTGACGGGCCCTACGAGCAGTACTTC	few	TRBJ2-7	.	TRBV10-3
CASSQDDQRDRPYEQYF	TGCGCCAGCAGCCAAGATGATCAGCGAGACAGACCCTACGAGCAGTACTTC	few	TRBJ2-7	.	TRBV4-3
CSARDWGYTEAFF	TGCAGTGCTAGAGATTGGGGGTACACTGAAGCTTTCTTT	.	TRBJ1-1	.	TRBV20-1
CASSTQGTETQYF	TGTGCCAGCAGCACCCAGGGGACGGAGACCCAGTACTTC	.	TRBJ2-5	.	TRBV11-2
CSARNRGNYGYTF	TGCAGTGCTAGAAACAGGGGGAACTATGGCTACACCTTC	.	TRBJ1-2	TRBD1	TRBV20-1
CASRRNNGVGYTF	TGTGCCAGCAGACGAAACAATGGCGTAGGCTACACCTTC	.	TRBJ1-2	.	TRBV6-5
CASSPSGATYNEQFF	TGTGCCAGCAGCCCGAGCGGGGCGACCTACAATGAGCAGTTCTTC	.	TRBJ2-1	TRBD2	TRBV3-1
CSVERGRRGDTQYF	TGCAGCGTTGAAAGGGGACGGAGGGGAGATACGCAGTATTTT	few	TRBJ2-3	.	TRBV29-1
CASSPFGGSSGGMLETQYF	TGTGCCAGCAGCCCCTTCGGGGGTTCAAGCGGGGGGATGTTAGAGACCCAGTACTTC	.	TRBJ2-5	TRBD2	TRBV6-1
CASSFGPGQGETQYF	TGTGCCAGCAGTTTTGGGCCCGGACAGGGAGAGACCCAGTACTTC	.	TRBJ2-5	TRBD1	TRBV27
CAISAMDRGRADGYTF	TGTGCCATCAGTGCGATGGACAGGGGGCGCGCGGATGGCTACACCTTC	.	TRBJ1-2	TRBD1	TRBV10-3
CSANRQGANNEQFF	TGCAGTGCTAACCGACAGGGGGCTAACAATGAGCAGTTCTTC	.	TRBJ2-1	TRBD1	TRBV20-1
CASSRRVQETQYF	TGTGCCAGCAGCCGTAGGGTGCAAGAGACCCAGTACTTC	few	TRBJ2-5	.	TRBV7-2
CSAKWQVYGYTF	TGCAGTGCTAAGTGGCAGGTCTATGGCTACACCTTC	.	TRBJ1-2	.	TRBV20-1
CASSLRTSGWAEQYF	TGTGCCAGCAGTCTTAGGACTAGCGGCTGGGCCGAGCAGTACTTC	.	TRBJ2-7	TRBD2	TRBV6-2/TRBV6-3
CASSASYRENSNQPQHF	TGTGCCAGCAGCGCCAGCTACAGGGAAAATAGCAATCAGCCCCAGCATTTT	.	TRBJ1-5	.	TRBV7-9
CSVVIGGAAKNIQYF	TGCAGCGTTGTGATTGGGGGGGCGGCCAAAAACATTCAGTACTTC	.	TRBJ2-4	.	TRBV29-1
CASRLSYTGITYNEQYF	TGTGCCAGCAGGCTATCCTATACAGGGATCACCTACAATGAGCAGTACTTC	.	TRBJ2-5	.	TRBV6-1
CSLGGITDTQYF	TGCAGCCTTGGAGGGATTACAGATACGCAGTATTTT	few	TRBJ2-3	.	TRBV29-1
CSVEPGNSYEQYF	TGCAGCGTTGAGCCCGGGAACAGCTACGAGCAGTACTTC	few	TRBJ2-7	.	TRBV29-1
CASSLALNLNNYEQYF	TGTGCCAGCAGCTTAGCGTTAAATCTTAACAACTACGAGCAGTACTTC	few	TRBJ2-7	.	TRBV7-2
CASSPRGGNEKLFF	TGTGCCAGCAGCCCGCGGGGTGGTAATGAAAAACTGTTTTTT	.	TRBJ1-4	.	TRBV7-9
CSASEYSSETQYF	TGCAGTGCTAGCGAATACAGTTCAGAGACCCAGTACTTC	.	TRBJ2-5	.	TRBV20-1
CASSPPTTTGGLWTEAFF	TGTGCCAGCAGTCCGCCCACTACGACAGGGGGCTTGTGGACTGAAGCTTTCTTT	once	TRBJ1-1	TRBD1	TRBV28
CASSLVETEAFF	TGTGCCAGCAGCTTAGTGGAGACTGAAGCTTTCTTT	few	TRBJ1-1	.	TRBV13
CASSPSGTPEQYF	TGTGCCAGCAGCCCATCCGGGACACCCGAGCAGTACTTC	few	TRBJ2-7	.	TRBV7-2
CASSAPLAGGTYNEQFF	TGTGCCAGCAGCGCCCCCCTAGCGGGTGGAACCTACAATGAGCAGTTCTTC	.	TRBJ2-1	TRBD2	TRBV11-2
CSAWGGGINNEQFF	TGCAGCGCGTGGGGGGGCGGGATAAACAATGAGCAGTTCTTC	.	TRBJ2-1	.	TRBV29-1
CASSRPSGGEGDTQYF	TGTGCCAGCAGCCGGCCTAGCGGGGGGGAGGGAGATACGCAGTATTTT	.	TRBJ2-3	TRBD2	TRBV3-1
CASSLLTGTENYGYTF	TGTGCCAGCAGCTTGCTAACCGGGACAGAAAACTATGGCTACACCTTC	.	TRBJ1-2	TRBD1	TRBV7-2
CASSRTGTGALQETQYF	TGTGCCAGCAGCCGAACCGGGACAGGGGCCCTCCAAGAGACCCAGTACTTC	.	TRBJ2-5	TRBD1	TRBV4-2
CSARDRTGGFKDTQYF	TGCAGTGCTAGAGATCGGACAGGGGGCTTTAAAGATACGCAGTATTTT	.	TRBJ2-3	TRBD1	TRBV20-1
CSASRINQNIQYF	TGCAGTGCGAGTAGGATAAACCAAAACATTCAGTACTTC	few	TRBJ2-4	.	TRBV20-1
CASSSATGLNEQYF	TGTGCCAGCAGTTCCGCGACAGGGTTGAATGAGCAGTACTTC	once	TRBJ2-7	TRBD1	TRBV12-3/TRBV12-4
CARGPAITYEQYF	TGTGCCAGAGGGCCGGCTATAACCTACGAGCAGTACTTC	.	TRBJ2-7	.	TRBV9
CASSIDQSTGGHLSSYNEQFF	TGTGCCAGTAGTATAGATCAGAGTACTGGGGGACATTTGAGCTCCTACAATGAGCAGTTCTTC	.	TRBJ2-1	.	TRBV19
CASSLGLAGGASLTDTQYF	TGTGCCAGCAGCCTGGGACTAGCGGGGGGCGCGTCCCTCACAGATACGCAGTATTTT	.	TRBJ2-3	TRBD2	TRBV14
CASSPPTGAETQYF	TGTGCCAGCTCACCTCCGACAGGGGCCGAGACCCAGTACTTC	.	TRBJ2-5	TRBD1	TRBV18
CASSSGTSPYNEQFF	TGTGCTAGCAGTTCAGGGACAAGCCCCTACAATGAGCAGTTCTTC	.	TRBJ2-1	.	TRBV7-7